The 5 T cell receptor beta chains listed next were all sequenced from one sample in a study of cytomegalovirus exposure and HLA in healthy donors (dated by TCRdb to 2015 to 2018). Library preparation was by the immunoSEQ multiplex PCR assay. The multiplex PCR relied on a mix of 60 forward primers for TCR Vbeta segments and 13 reverse primers for TCR Jbeta segments. Imported from immuneACCESS, the table was reduced by TCRdb to in-frame sequences with V and J called. These copies leave out some clones; in studies compared against another copy, an unresolved V gene accounts for under half, and the cause of the remainder is not known. The sample yields some 140,000 clones; under 85% were counted once. The top ten clonotypes cover roughly 3.1% of the sample. The sequenced material came from PBMCs. The receptors were gathered from a man aged 25 to 45 in good health and CMV-seronegative.

This clone has a single count. V gene TRBV13 combines with J gene TRBJ2-7; TRBD1 agrees at 7 bases. Germline CDR1 is PRHDT and CDR2 is FYEKMQ (reference sequence). The CDR3 is 14 residues long. V dropped 6 bases and J dropped 1; count of bases not matched to a gene: 6. CDR3 sequence: CASSRQGPSYEQYF. In nucleotides, the CDR3 is TGTGCCAGCAGTAGACAGGGCCCTTCCTACGAGCAGTACTTC.

This clone was seen just once. V and J are TRBV25-1 and TRBJ1-1; a weak D match, TRBD1 (5 bases). The CDR3 contains 16 residues. The V end was cut by 3 bases, the J end by 12 bases, with 26 bases between. Looked up from germline, CDR1 is MGHDK and CDR2 is SYGVNS. The DNA for the CDR3 is TGTGCCAGCAGTGATACTGGGGGGAGGGTTAGGGAGATTACTTTCTTT. This sequence encodes CASSDTGGRVREITFF.

V is TRBV10-3 and J is TRBJ2-3, with 15 bases matching TRBD2. Germline loops: CDR1 ENHRY, CDR2 SYGVKD. The CDR3 runs 17 residues. After removal of 3 bases from V and 3 bases from J, the junction contained 4 bases not matched to a gene. As DNA, the CDR3 is TGTGCCATCAGTGAAGGACTAGCGGGGGGGCTGACAGATACGCAGTATTTT. As protein: CAISEGLAGGLTDTQYF.

This clone was found once. This chain connects TRBV6-5 to TRBJ2-7, with D possibly being TRBD1 (6 bases). This CDR3 spans 13 amino acids. V shed 6 bases and J shed 5 bases, with 14 bases lying between them. CDR1 and CDR2 (germline): MNHEY, SVGAGI. CDR3 DNA: TGTGCCAGCAGAAACAGGGAAACGGACGAGCAGTACTTC. Translation gives CASRNRETDEQYF.

This CDR3 is CSARDQETQYF. CDR3 sequence (DNA): TGCAGTGCTAGAGATCAGGAGACCCAGTACTTC. The genes are TRBV20-1 and TRBJ2-5; no firm D call. This CDR3 spans 11 amino acids. CDR1 is DFQATT, CDR2 SNEGSKA, per germline (reference sequence). Trimming shortened V by 0 bases and J by 5 bases, and 4 bases separated the two germline ends.